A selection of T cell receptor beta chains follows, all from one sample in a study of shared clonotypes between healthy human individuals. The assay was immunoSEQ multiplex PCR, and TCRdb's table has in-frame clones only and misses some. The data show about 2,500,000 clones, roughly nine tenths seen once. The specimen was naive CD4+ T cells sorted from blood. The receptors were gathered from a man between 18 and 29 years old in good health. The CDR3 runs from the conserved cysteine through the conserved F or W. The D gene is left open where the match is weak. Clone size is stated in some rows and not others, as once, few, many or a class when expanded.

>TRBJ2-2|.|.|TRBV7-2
CASSPWTEYTGELFF
TGTGCCAGCAGCCCCTGGACGGAATACACCGGGGAGCTGTTTTTT
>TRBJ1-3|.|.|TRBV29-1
CSVVGSSGNTIYF
TGCAGCGTGGTTGGCAGCTCTGGAAACACCATATATTTT
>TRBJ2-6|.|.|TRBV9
CASSVFRAGANVLTF
TGTGCCAGCAGCGTATTCAGGGCTGGGGCCAACGTCCTGACTTTC
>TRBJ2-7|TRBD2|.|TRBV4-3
CASSQDTLAGSYEQYF
TGCGCCAGCAGCCAAGATACACTAGCGGGGTCCTACGAGCAGTACTTC
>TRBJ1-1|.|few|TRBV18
CASSPPEGGYTEAFF
TGTGCCAGCTCACCACCGGAGGGGGGGTACACTGAAGCTTTCTTT
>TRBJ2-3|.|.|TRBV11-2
CASSIQAGSSTDTQYF
TGTGCCAGCAGCATCCAGGCGGGGTCTAGCACAGATACGCAGTATTTT
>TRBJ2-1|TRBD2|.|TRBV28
CASSPGLESGNEQFF
TGTGCCAGCAGCCCAGGACTAGAATCGGGCAATGAGCAGTTCTTC
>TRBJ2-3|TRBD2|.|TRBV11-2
CASSPGTKSTDTQYF
TGTGCCAGCAGCCCAGGGACTAAGAGCACAGATACGCAGTATTTT
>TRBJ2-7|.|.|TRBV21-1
CASIWRCGGDEQYF
TGTGCCAGCATTTGGCGATGCGGGGGTGACGAGCAGTACTTC
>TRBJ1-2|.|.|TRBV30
CAWSRDNYGYTF
TGTGCCTGGAGTAGGGACAACTATGGCTACACCTTC
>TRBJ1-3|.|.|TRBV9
CASSVAGSGNTIYF
TGTGCCAGCAGCGTAGCAGGGAGTGGAAACACCATATATTTT
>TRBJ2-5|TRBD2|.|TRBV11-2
CASSFGSSGSQETQYF
TGTGCCAGCAGCTTCGGATCTAGCGGGAGCCAAGAGACCCAGTACTTC
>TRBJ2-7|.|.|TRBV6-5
CASSYARDYEQYF
TGTGCCAGCAGTTACGCCAGGGATTACGAGCAGTACTTC
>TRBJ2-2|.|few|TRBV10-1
CASSETALTGELFF
TGCGCCAGCAGTGAGACGGCACTGACCGGGGAGCTGTTTTTT
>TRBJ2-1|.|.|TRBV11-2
CASSAGAQGNEQFF
TGTGCCAGCAGTGCAGGTGCCCAGGGGAATGAGCAGTTCTTC
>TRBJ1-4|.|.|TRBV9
CASSASGKAINEKLFF
TGTGCCAGCAGCGCATCAGGCAAGGCTATAAATGAAAAACTGTTTTTT
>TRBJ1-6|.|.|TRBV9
CASSSQVYNSPLHF
TGTGCCAGCAGCTCACAGGTCTATAATTCACCCCTCCACTTT
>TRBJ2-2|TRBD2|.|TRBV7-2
CASSSPTSGRANGELFF
TGTGCCAGCAGCTCCCCCACTAGCGGGAGGGCCAACGGGGAGCTGTTTTTT
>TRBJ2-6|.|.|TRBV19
CAREGCGANVLTF
TGTGCCAGAGAGGGGTGTGGGGCCAACGTCCTGACTTTC
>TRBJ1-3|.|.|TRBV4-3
CASSRTGVSGNTIYF
TGCGCCAGCAGCCGTACGGGGGTTTCTGGAAACACCATATATTTT
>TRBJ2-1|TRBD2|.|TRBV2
CASSPTSGGANEQFF
TGTGCCAGCAGTCCGACTAGCGGGGGGGCTAATGAGCAGTTCTTC
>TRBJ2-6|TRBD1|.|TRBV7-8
CASSSTTGVIISGANVLTF
TGTGCCAGCAGCTCTACTACAGGGGTGATCATCTCTGGGGCCAACGTCCTGACTTTC
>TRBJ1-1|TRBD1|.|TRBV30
CAWRADRATNTEAFF
TGTGCCTGGAGAGCCGACAGGGCTACGAACACTGAAGCTTTCTTT
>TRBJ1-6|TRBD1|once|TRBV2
CASAGQVNSPLHF
TGTGCCAGCGCGGGACAGGTTAATTCACCCCTCCACTTT
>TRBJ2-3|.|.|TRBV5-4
CASSFGRNTDTQYF
TGTGCCAGCAGCTTTGGAAGAAACACAGATACGCAGTATTTT
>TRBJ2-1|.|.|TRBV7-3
CASSLTQDPHNEQFF
TGTGCCAGCAGCTTAACACAGGACCCACACAATGAGCAGTTCTTC